This entry lists 30 T cell receptor beta chains sequenced from one sample in a study of T cell clones after liver transplantation (dated by TCRdb to between 2018 and 2020). The library was built by means of the immunoSEQ multiplex PCR assay. Imported from immuneACCESS, the table was reduced by TCRdb to in-frame sequences with V and J called. These copies leave out some clones; in studies compared against another copy, an unresolved V gene accounts for under half, and the cause of the remainder is not known. This sample comprises tens of thousands of clones, 60% to 80% of them detected only once. The top ten constitute approximately 10% of the sample. Source: CD4+ T cells from blood, taken at the 22-month timepoint. The origin of the receptors is a human patient who received a liver transplant. It is possible that, after a transplant, some T cells come from the graft donor.

There are a few counts of this clone. The V and J genes are TRBV7-8 and TRBJ1-1, with a weak D call TRBD1 (6 bases). The CDR3 is 13 amino acids. Trimming cost V 7 bases and J 8 bases, with 17 bases left between them. Germline V gene lookup returns CDR1 SGHVS and CDR2 FQNEAQ. The CDR3 loop is CASTPLTGIEAFF. The DNA of the CDR3 is TGTGCCAGCACCCCTCTAACAGGGATCGAAGCTTTCTTT.

The chain uses TRBV7-6 and TRBJ2-6, with unresolved D. Germline CDR1 is SGHVS and CDR2 is FNYEAQ. The CDR3 is 14 residues long. V was shortened by 5 bases and J by 0 bases, with 5 bases between the two germline ends. In DNA form, the CDR3 reads TGTGCCAGCAGCGGGCCCTCTGGGGCCAACGTCCTGACTTTC. This sequence encodes CASSGPSGANVLTF.

This clone turned up a few times. The rearrangement uses TRBV7-9 and TRBJ1-5; D is unresolved. Germline-derived CDR1 and CDR2 are SEHNR and FQNEAQ (reference sequence). The CDR3 is 13 amino acids. V was trimmed by 0 bases and J by 11 bases, leaving 11 bases between them. CDR3 region: CASSLAVGGSQHF. CDR3 DNA sequence: TGTGCCAGCAGCTTAGCGGTTGGCGGGTCCCAGCATTTT. The full variable domain, completed using reference TRBV7-9 and TRBJ1-5, is DTGVSQNPRHKITKRGQNVTFRCDPISEHNRLYWYRQTLGQGPEFLTYFQNEAQLEKSRLLSDRFSAERPKGSFSTLEIQRTEQGDSAMYLCASSLAVGGSQHFGDGTRLSIL.

The chain joins TRBV7-9 to TRBJ1-6; D not certain. The V end lost 2 bases, the J end lost 6 bases, and 2 bases lay between the germline ends. Germline V lookup: CDR1 SEHNR, CDR2 FQNEAQ (reference sequence). The CDR3 is 12 residues long. CDR3 nucleotide sequence: TGTGCCAGCAGCTTAATTAATTCACCCCTCCACTTT. It yields the protein CASSLINSPLHF.

As for this clone: The same CDR3 can be traced to other DNA sequences in this sample. V usage is TRBV6-5 and J usage is TRBJ2-7; D is possibly TRBD2 (6 bases). Trimming left V 6 bases short and J 8 bases short, with 17 bases between. Germline lookup yields CDR1 MNHEY and CDR2 SVGAGI. This CDR3 region has 13 residues. CDR3 in amino acids: CASRGLAGPKQYF. DNA for the CDR3: TGTGCCAGCAGGGGACTGGCGGGGCCAAAGCAGTACTTC.

The chain employs TRBV27 and TRBJ1-5; TRBD1 is a possible D gene (5 bases). V was pared by 6 bases and J by 7 bases, with 22 bases between. The V gene's germline CDR1 is MNHEY and CDR2 SMNVEV (reference sequence). The CDR3 consists of 16 residues. CDR3: CASRYTMGGIEQPQHF. In nucleotides, the CDR3 is TGTGCCAGCAGGTACACGATGGGGGGGATCGAACAGCCCCAGCATTTT.

The chain has TRBV15 and TRBJ2-7; TRBD2 agrees at 13 bases. V dropped 0 bases and J dropped 1; count of bases not matched to a gene: 6. The CDR3 runs to 18 residues. The V gene's germline CDR1 is LNHNV and CDR2 YYDKDF (reference sequence). The CDR3 DNA follows: TGTGCCACCAGCAGAGATCGGACTAGCGGGGGAATTTCCTACGAGCAGTACTTC. It encodes CATSRDRTSGGISYEQYF.

The gene calls are TRBV12-2 and TRBJ2-7. TRBV12-2 is a known pseudogene. The CDR3 covers 15 residues. The CDR3 here is CASRLASPPSYEQYF. The CDR3 nucleotides are TGTGCAAGTCGCTTAGCATCGCCACCTTCCTACGAGCAGTACTTC.

V and J are TRBV4-1 and TRBJ2-7; possible D gene TRBD1, 5 bases. This CDR3 has 15 amino acids. The V gene's germline CDR1 is MGHRA and CDR2 YSYEKL. Between the trimmed V and J ends, which lost 6 bases and 0 bases, there was a span of 15 bases. CDR3 protein: CASSLQQEVSYEQYF. The CDR3 DNA reads TGCGCCAGCAGTTTGCAACAGGAAGTCTCCTACGAGCAGTACTTC.

This sequence joins TRBV9 and TRBJ2-3, with TRBD2 identical over 9 bases. Germline V gene lookup returns CDR1 SGDLS and CDR2 YYNGEE. V lost 1 base to trimming and J lost 3 bases; unmatched junction nucleotides: 6. The CDR3 runs to 16 residues. As DNA, the CDR3 is TGTGCCAGCAGCGTAAACGCGGGGGGGAGGACAGATACGCAGTATTTT. Its translation is CASSVNAGGRTDTQYF.

The CDR3 here is CASSESPSRGDTQYF. DNA for the CDR3: TGTGCCAGCAGTGAATCCCCATCCCGGGGAGATACGCAGTATTTT. This chain joins TRBV6-1 and TRBJ2-3; D perhaps matches TRBD2 (5 bases). The CDR3 is 15 residues long. Per the germline V gene, CDR1 is MNHNS and CDR2 is SASEGT. V lost 2 bases and J lost 5, with 14 bases in between.

The rearrangement uses TRBV19 and TRBJ1-1; D possibly corresponds to TRBD1 (5 bases). The V gene's germline CDR1 is LNHDA and CDR2 SQIVND (reference sequence). Deletions cut 3 bases from V and 12 bases from J, with 8 bases between. This CDR3 spans 10 amino acids. For the CDR3, the DNA is TGTGCCAGTAGTATGGGGCGAACTTTCTTT. Translated: CASSMGRTFF. The entire variable domain, with the rest obtained from reference TRBV19 and TRBJ1-1, is as follows: DGGITQSPKYLFRKEGQNVTLSCEQNLNHDAMYWYRQDPGQGLRLIYYSQIVNDFQKGDIAEGYSVSREKKESFPLTVTSAQKNPTAFYLCASSMGRTFFGQGTRLTVV.

In this sample, this clone is medium-sized. J is TRBJ1-2 and V is TRBV10-2; D gene uncertain. Trimming cost V 3 bases and J 4 bases, with 15 bases left between them. Per the germline V gene, CDR1 is WSHSY and CDR2 is SAAADI. The CDR3 runs 15 residues. The CDR3, as DNA: TGCGCCAGCAGTGAACGAGACGCCGGTTCCTATGGCTACACCTTC. Translating gives CASSERDAGSYGYTF.

V and J are TRBV5-1 and TRBJ1-1, with 11 bases aligning to TRBD1. Germline-derived CDR1 and CDR2 are SGHRS and YFSETQ. V shed 3 bases, J shed 4 bases, and the junction held 5 bases outside the gene matches. The length of the CDR3 is 15 residues. For the CDR3, the DNA is TGCGCCAGCAGCTCTTCCGGGACAGGGGGCACTGAAGCTTTCTTT. It is translated as CASSSSGTGGTEAFF.

This clone has more than one count but fewer than ten. This chain links TRBV18 with TRBJ1-5; D might be TRBD1 (5 bases). Trimming stripped 1 base from V and 7 bases from J, with 11 bases between. This CDR3 is built from 14 residues. From germline, CDR1 is KGHSH and CDR2 LQKENI. In DNA form, the CDR3 reads TGTGCCAGCTCACCACAGGGGCAGGGACAGCCCCAGCATTTT. Its protein product is CASSPQGQGQPQHF.

The chain has TRBV4-1 and TRBJ2-1; 9 bases are a match to TRBD1. Trimming cost V 0 bases and J 15 bases; bases outside gene matches: 6. This CDR3 comprises 13 residues. The germline CDR1 and CDR2 sequences are MGHRA and YSYEKL. CDR3 region: CASSQETGGVRFF. CDR3 DNA: TGCGCCAGCAGCCAAGAAACAGGGGGCGTGCGGTTCTTC.

The V gene is TRBV28, the J gene TRBJ2-7; TRBD2 is a possible D gene (6 bases). The CDR3 spans 15 residues. V was shortened by 3 bases and J by 1 base, with 13 bases between the two germline ends. CDR1 is MDHEN, CDR2 SYDVKM, per germline. The CDR3 DNA reads as TGTGCCAGCAGTTTTCAGGTCGGAGGGTCCTACGAGCAGTACTTC. Translated: CASSFQVGGSYEQYF.

This chain joins TRBV6-5 and TRBJ2-3; unclear D gene. V lost 2 bases, J lost 6 bases, and 15 bases lay in between. Germline V gene data show CDR1 as MNHEY and CDR2 as SVGAGI. The CDR3 covers 15 residues. This chain's CDR3 is CASSYAHGLGDTQYF. CDR3 nucleotides: TGTGCCAGCAGTTACGCCCATGGGCTTGGGGATACGCAGTATTTT.

The genes are TRBV7-8 and TRBJ2-7; tentative D call: TRBD1 (5 bases). The CDR3 covers 14 residues. V gave up 3 bases and J gave up 6 bases, with 15 bases separating them. The germline gives CDR1 SGHVS, CDR2 FQNEAQ. The CDR3 sequence: CASSFQRSRAEQYF. The CDR3 nucleotides are TGTGCCAGCAGCTTCCAGCGTTCCAGGGCCGAGCAGTACTTC.

The sample holds a few counts of this clone. The gene calls are TRBV27 and TRBJ1-5; TRBD1 is a possible D gene (5 bases). CDR1 is MNHEY and CDR2 is SMNVEV in the germline V gene (reference sequence). With 2 bases removed from V and 9 bases from J, the gap between germline ends came to 11 bases. CDR3 length: 13 residues. The CDR3, as DNA: TGTGCCAGCAGTTTAGGGGCAATGGGGCCCCAGCATTTT. Its translation is CASSLGAMGPQHF.

The gene calls are TRBV28 and TRBJ1-6; D not resolved. The CDR3 length is 14 residues. The germline V and J ends were trimmed by 3 bases and 5 bases, with 8 bases remaining between them. Per germline, CDR1 MDHEN and CDR2 SYDVKM. The CDR3 here is CASSFGSDNSPLHF. The CDR3 DNA reads as TGTGCCAGCAGTTTCGGTAGTGATAATTCACCCCTCCACTTT.

This clone was recorded only once. The rearrangement joins TRBV5-4 to TRBJ2-1, with D possibly called TRBD1 or TRBD2 (6 bases each). Germline values: CDR1 SGHNT, CDR2 YYREEE (reference sequence). V was trimmed by 5 bases and J by 7 bases, leaving 19 bases between them. The CDR3 runs to 15 residues. CDR3: CASSRGRGPLNEQFF. The CDR3 bases are TGTGCCAGCAGTCGGGGGCGGGGCCCCCTGAATGAGCAGTTCTTC. Complete variable domain (other parts from reference TRBV5-4 and TRBJ2-1): ETGVTQSPTHLIKTRGQQVTLRCSSQSGHNTVSWYQQALGQGPQFIFQYYREEENGRGNFPPRFSGLQFPNYSSELNVNALELDDSALYLCASSRGRGPLNEQFFGPGTRLTVL.

The V and J genes are TRBV5-6 and TRBJ2-1; maybe TRBD2 (5 bases). Germline values: CDR1 SGHDT, CDR2 YYEEEE. V lost 0 bases and J 0 bases, leaving 10 bases between the germline ends. The CDR3 has 16 residues. The CDR3 reads CASSLAASSSYNEQFF. Here the CDR3 DNA reads TGTGCCAGCAGCTTGGCCGCTAGCTCCTCCTACAATGAGCAGTTCTTC.

The gene calls are TRBV28 and TRBJ1-1; a weak D match, TRBD1 (5 bases). The V and J ends lost 4 bases and 4 bases respectively, with 19 bases between them. Germline lookup yields CDR1 MDHEN and CDR2 SYDVKM. The CDR3 contains 16 residues. Here the CDR3 reads CASSSTGGWVGTEAFF. The CDR3 DNA is TGTGCCAGCAGTTCAACGGGGGGATGGGTGGGCACTGAAGCTTTCTTT.

This clone was counted only a few times. Here the CDR3 reads CASRRAGGTGELFF. Written as DNA, the CDR3 is TGTGCCAGCCGCAGGGCAGGGGGCACCGGGGAGCTGTTTTTT. This sequence joins TRBV2 and TRBJ2-2; 7 bases agree with TRBD1. The CDR3 totals 14 residues. After removal of 8 bases from V and 4 bases from J, the junction contained 7 bases not matched to a gene. CDR1 SNHLY and CDR2 FYNNEI come from the germline V gene.

A few counts support this clone. The chain is built from TRBV6-5 and TRBJ1-5, with TRBD1 matching over 8 bases. The CDR3 loop spans 12 amino acids. Losses at the gene ends were 10 bases for V and 7 bases for J; bases not matched to a gene: 6. The germline V gene has CDR1 MNHEY and CDR2 SVGAGI. As DNA, the CDR3 is TGTGCCACCGGACAGGGCGACCAGCCCCAGCATTTT. Translation gives CATGQGDQPQHF.

The chain employs TRBV7-8 and TRBJ2-2; D is possibly TRBD1 (6 bases). The germline V gene encodes CDR1 SGHVS and CDR2 FQNEAQ. V was trimmed by 2 bases and J by 7 bases, leaving 17 bases between them. The length of the CDR3 is 16 residues. The CDR3 nucleotides are TGTGCCAGCAGCTTAAAGGACAGCCTATCAGGCGGGGAGCTGTTTTTT. It encodes CASSLKDSLSGGELFF.

This clone has more than one count but fewer than ten. The rearrangement joins TRBV27 to TRBJ1-5, with D possibly matching TRBD1 (5 bases). This CDR3 is 14 amino acids long. Germline-derived CDR1 and CDR2 are MNHEY and SMNVEV (reference sequence). V was pared by 4 bases and J by 0 bases, with 7 bases between. The CDR3 nucleotides read TGTGCCAGCAGTTCAGGGTTTAGCAATCAGCCCCAGCATTTT. This gives the protein CASSSGFSNQPQHF.

The J gene is TRBJ2-7, the V gene TRBV19; TRBD2 aligns across 8 bases. The CDR3 length is 16 residues. The germline V gene has CDR1 LNHDA and CDR2 SQIVND (reference sequence). J gave up 0 bases and V 5 bases, and 9 bases lay outside the gene matches. As DNA, the CDR3 is TGTGCCAGTAGTCCCCGGGGAGCGGGGGCCTCCTACGAGCAGTACTTC. It is translated as CASSPRGAGASYEQYF.

V gene TRBV7-9 combines with J gene TRBJ1-3; the D gene is possibly TRBD1 (5 bases). Germline lookup yields CDR1 SEHNR and CDR2 FQNEAQ (reference sequence). This CDR3 has 15 amino acids. V was clipped by 5 bases and J by 2 bases, with 13 bases between them. CDR3 coding DNA: TGTGCCAGCAGCCTCCTTCAGGGCGCTGGAAACACCATATATTTT. As protein: CASSLLQGAGNTIYF.